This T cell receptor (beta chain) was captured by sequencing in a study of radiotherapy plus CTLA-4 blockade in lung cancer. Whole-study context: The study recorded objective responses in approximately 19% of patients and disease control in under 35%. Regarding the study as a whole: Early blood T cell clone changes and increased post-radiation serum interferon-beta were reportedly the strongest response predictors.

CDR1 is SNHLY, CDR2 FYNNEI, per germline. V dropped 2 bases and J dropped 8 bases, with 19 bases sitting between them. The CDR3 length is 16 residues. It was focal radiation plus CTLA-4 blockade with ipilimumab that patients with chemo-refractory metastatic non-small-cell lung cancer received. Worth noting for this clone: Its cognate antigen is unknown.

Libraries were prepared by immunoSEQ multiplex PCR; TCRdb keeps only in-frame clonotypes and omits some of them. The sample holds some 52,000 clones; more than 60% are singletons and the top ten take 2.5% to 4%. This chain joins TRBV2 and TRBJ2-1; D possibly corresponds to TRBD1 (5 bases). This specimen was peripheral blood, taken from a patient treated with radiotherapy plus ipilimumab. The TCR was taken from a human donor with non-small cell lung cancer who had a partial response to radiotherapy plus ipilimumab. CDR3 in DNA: TGTGCCAGCAGTGAACCTCAGGGAAGGAATTCGTATGAGCAGTTCTTC. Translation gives CASSEPQGRNSYEQFF.